One and the same sample provided the 15 T cell receptor beta chains below, sequenced in a study of T cell repertoires in cytomegalovirus infection. Using its own MiXCR run on the reads, TCRdb lists one record per CDR3 protein. The sample holds 100,000 to 150,000 distinct CDR3 sequences; approximately 24% are singletons and the top ten take roughly 33%. Which antigens these TCRs recognize remains unknown. The source material was PBMCs, sequenced either directly or after in vitro stimulation (not recorded which). These receptors originate from a human donor in good health (CMV status not recorded). Some clones in this sample may be carry-over from other donors' samples.

The V and J genes are TRBV7-3 and TRBJ2-1; 7 bases map to TRBD2. J lost 5 bases, V lost 0 bases, and 13 bases had no gene match. The CDR3 covers 18 residues. Germline V gives CDR1 SGHTA, CDR2 FQGTGA. The CDR3 coding sequence is TGTGCCAGCAGCTTAACCCCTTGGAGCGGGGCCACCCACAATGAGCAGTTCTTC. Its translation: CASSLTPWSGATHNEQFF.

There are many counts of this clonotype. The V gene is TRBV7-8, the J gene TRBJ2-5; a possible D gene is TRBD2 (5 bases). This CDR3 has 15 amino acids. Trimming pared 0 bases from V and 0 bases from J, leaving 8 bases between. Germline CDR1 is SGHVS and CDR2 is FQNEAQ. The CDR3 sequence: CASSLAGGYQETQYF. Here the CDR3 DNA reads TGTGCCAGCAGCTTAGCGGGCGGGTACCAAGAGACCCAGTACTTC.

This clonotype was seen a handful of times. The J gene is TRBJ1-5, the V gene TRBV6-1; tentatively, D is TRBD1 (6 bases). Germline assignment: CDR1 MNHNS and CDR2 SASEGT. The CDR3 has 12 amino acids. The chain's CDR3 is CGSGTSYQPQHF. CDR3 bases: TGTGGGTCCGGGACAAGCTATCAGCCCCAGCATTTT.

CDR3 DNA sequence: TGTGCCAGCCGACTAGCGAAGCCCTACAATGAGCAGTTCTTC. This encodes CASRLAKPYNEQFF. The V and J genes are TRBV6-2 or TRBV6-3 and TRBJ2-1; 8 bases map to TRBD2. The CDR3 extends over 14 amino acids. J lost 2 bases, V lost 8 bases, and 5 bases had no gene match. CDR1 is MNHEY, CDR2 SVGEGT, per germline.

Worth noting for this clonotype: It is unclear where the CDR3 begins or ends on the DNA, so no DNA is shown, and the CDR3 is as TCRdb lists it. The chain links TRBV3-1 to TRBJ1-4. Termini included, the CDR3 measures 16 amino acids. Germline-derived CDR1 and CDR2 are LGHDT and YNNKEL (reference sequence). The CDR3 here is CASSQGGDFGNEKLFF.

V and J are TRBV7-9 and TRBJ1-1; 7 bases fit TRBD1. This CDR3 is 14 amino acids long. The germline gives CDR1 SEHNR, CDR2 FQNEAQ (reference sequence). Germline trimming cut 5 bases from V and 4 bases from J; bases unmatched to any gene: 7. The CDR3 sequence is CASSRGTVATEAFF. The CDR3 bases are TGTGCCAGCAGCCGAGGGACAGTTGCCACTGAAGCTTTCTTT. The full variable domain, rest sourced from reference TRBV7-9 and TRBJ1-1, is DTGVSQNPRHKITKRGQNVTFRCDPISEHNRLYWYRQTLGQGPEFLTYFQNEAQLEKSRLLSDRFSAERPKGSFSTLEIQRTEQGDSAMYLCASSRGTVATEAFFGQGTRLTVV.

V and J are TRBV15 and TRBJ1-4; TRBD1 is a possible D gene (5 bases). Germline-derived CDR1 and CDR2 are LNHNV and YYDKDF (reference sequence). This CDR3 spans 15 amino acids. Trimming shortened V by 3 bases and J by 7 bases, and 15 bases separated the two germline ends. In DNA, the CDR3 is TGTGCCACCAGCAGCGGAGGGGCGGACCGTGAAAAACTGTTTTTT. Translated, it gives CATSSGGADREKLFF.

The chain couples TRBV12-3 or TRBV12-4 to TRBJ2-1; 8 bases align to TRBD2. This CDR3 has 17 amino acids. The ends lost 5 bases at V and 6 bases at J; junction bases unmatched: 15. CDR3 sequence (DNA): TGTGCCAGCAGTCGGGGGGGAAGCGGGCCCTGGTTCAATGAGCAGTTCTTC. Its protein is CASSRGGSGPWFNEQFF.

At least ten counts were recorded for this clonotype. The genes are TRBV28 and TRBJ2-7; TRBD1 aligns across 9 bases. The trim removed 5 bases at V and 2 bases at J, leaving 10 bases unmatched. The CDR3 has 16 residues. Germline CDR1 reads MDHEN; CDR2 reads SYDVKM. CDR3 protein: CASSPPDRDRAYEQYF. CDR3 in DNA: TGTGCCAGCAGTCCCCCGGACCGGGACAGGGCCTACGAGCAGTACTTC.

The genes are TRBV18 and TRBJ2-1, with D perhaps TRBD2 (6 bases). The CDR3 loop spans 17 amino acids. CDR1 and CDR2 (germline): KGHSH, LQKENI. Trimming removed 3 bases at V and 0 bases at J, with 15 bases between. CDR3 nucleotides: TGTGCCAGCTCACCCGAAGGAGGGAAGTTCTCCTACAATGAGCAGTTCTTC. Encoded protein: CASSPEGGKFSYNEQFF.

J is TRBJ1-4 and V is TRBV4-3; D gene uncertain. CDR1 is LGHNA and CDR2 is YSLEER in the germline V gene. The V end lost 4 bases, the J end lost 6 bases, and 12 bases lay between the germline ends. CDR3 size: 14 residues. CDR3 bases: TGCGCCAGCAGCCTTGCCCCGGGAGATGAAAAACTGTTTTTT. Translating it yields CASSLAPGDEKLFF.

In this sample, this clonotype turned up a few times. The rearrangement uses TRBV11-2 and TRBJ2-1, with 9 bases that match TRBD1. The CDR3 consists of 14 residues. Germline assignment: CDR1 SGHAT and CDR2 FQNNGV. V shed 10 bases and J 4 bases; nucleotides not matched to a gene: 8. CDR3 region: CATGQGSTYNEQFF. The CDR3 bases are TGTGCCACGGGACAGGGAAGTACGTACAATGAGCAGTTCTTC.

There are a few counts of this clonotype. The V call is TRBV7-2, the J call TRBJ1-5; D not resolved. This CDR3 region has 15 residues. V was trimmed by 4 bases and J by 2 bases, leaving 12 bases between them. Looked up from germline, CDR1 is SGHTA and CDR2 is FQGNSA. CDR3 DNA sequence: TGTGCCAGCAGCTACGGCCCGGGCGGCAATCAGCCCCAGCATTTT. Translated: CASSYGPGGNQPQHF.

The table lists this clonotype with many counts. The CDR3 DNA reads as TGTGCCAGCAGTCCCCCGGGCGCAGATACGCAGTATTTT. It is translated as CASSPPGADTQYF. J is TRBJ2-3 and V is TRBV7-2; D ambiguous. With 6 bases removed from V and 4 bases from J, the gap between germline ends came to 11 bases. The CDR3 loop spans 13 amino acids. Germline V gene sequence: CDR1 SGHTA, CDR2 FQGNSA.

The rearrangement links TRBV29-1 to TRBJ2-3; a possible D gene is TRBD1 (5 bases). In germline, CDR1 is SQVTM, CDR2 ANQGSEA. Trimming stripped 8 bases from V and 2 bases from J, with 20 bases between. CDR3 length equals 15 residues. This CDR3 reads CSTPLDWGLTDTQYF. DNA for the CDR3: TGCAGCACCCCCCTGGATTGGGGCCTCACAGATACGCAGTATTTT.